Each of the 26 T cell receptor beta chains below was sequenced from the same sample in a study of regulatory T cells in long-lasting Graves disease. HTBI primers from iRepertoire and Arm-PCR of CDR3 regions yielded the TCR beta libraries. TCRdb passed the multiplex PCR reads through MiXCR, listing each CDR3 protein once. Altogether under 450,000 distinct CDR3 sequences are present, roughly 25% being singletons, with the ten largest covering 25% to 30%. Time point in this sample: persistent/refractory GD, antithyroid drugs over 5 years with positive TRAb. From PBMCs, RNA was extracted and then used to make the TCR library. The material sequenced was peripheral blood mononuclear cells (PBMCs), taken when the disease was refractory, from a patient treated with antithyroid drugs. The receptors were gathered from a woman aged 35 to 49 with Graves disease.

The chain combines TRBV10-3 with TRBJ2-2, with D perhaps matching TRBD1 (5 bases). Germline CDR1 is ENHRY and CDR2 is SYGVKD. The CDR3 length is 13 residues. V lost 6 bases to trimming and J lost 5 bases, with 10 bases between them. CDR3 amino acids: CAIRDRQTGELFF. CDR3 nucleotide sequence: TGTGCCATCAGAGACAGACAGACCGGGGAGCTGTTTTTT.

On this clonotype: Just one base apart from a much larger clone, this may be a read error. The genes are TRBV20-1 and TRBJ2-7, with 13 bases that match TRBD2. The CDR3 has 14 amino acids. The trim removed 7 bases at V and 3 bases at J, leaving 6 bases unmatched. From germline, CDR1 is DFQATT and CDR2 SNEGSKA (reference sequence). Here the CDR3 DNA reads TGCAGTGTCAGAGGGACTAGCGGGAACTACGAGCAGTACTTC. It yields the protein CSVRGTSGNYEQYF.

This clonotype was seen many times. The V gene is TRBV20-1, the J gene TRBJ1-2, with a possible D match to TRBD1 (5 bases). Trimming stripped 3 bases from V and 4 bases from J, with 24 bases between. The CDR3 is 17 residues long. The V gene's germline CDR1 is DFQATT and CDR2 SNEGSKA (reference sequence). The CDR3 region has the DNA TGCAGTGCTAGGGCTGTGGGAAACGGTCAGGGCCGCTATGGCTACACCTTC. This translates into CSARAVGNGQGRYGYTF.

This clonotype was seen repeatedly, ten times or more. This rearrangement joins TRBV3-1 to TRBJ1-1, with 7 bases identical to TRBD1. Germline lookup yields CDR1 LGHDT and CDR2 YNNKEL (reference sequence). The J segment lost 1 base and the V segment lost 5 bases, leaving 10 bases of the junction unmatched. This CDR3 has 16 residues. The CDR3 protein is CASSARSGTANTEAFF. The CDR3 DNA follows: TGTGCCAGCAGCGCTAGGAGCGGGACAGCGAACACTGAAGCTTTCTTT.

The rearrangement uses TRBV28 and TRBJ1-3; 11 bases fit TRBD1. Germline-derived CDR1 and CDR2 are MDHEN and SYDVKM. CDR3 length: 16 amino acids. Trimming cost V 6 bases and J 0 bases; bases outside gene matches: 4. This CDR3 is CASSWGTGGSGNTIYF. CDR3 nucleotides: TGTGCCAGCAGCTGGGGGACAGGGGGCTCTGGAAACACCATATATTTT.

This clonotype came up many times. The CDR3 protein is CASSLQDANSYEQYF. For the CDR3, the DNA is TGTGCCAGCAGCTTACAGGACGCCAACTCCTACGAGCAGTACTTC. The rearrangement joins TRBV12-3 or TRBV12-4 to TRBJ2-7, with a possible D match to TRBD1 (5 bases). This CDR3 is 15 amino acids long. V gave up 6 bases and J gave up 0 bases, with 15 bases separating them.

This clonotype was recorded many times. This rearrangement joins TRBV11-3 to TRBJ1-2, with D maybe TRBD1 (5 bases). With 8 bases removed from V and 3 bases from J, the gap between germline ends came to 19 bases. Germline CDR1 and CDR2: SGHNT and YENEEA. The CDR3 spans 15 residues. CDR3 residues: CASPFGQGNDYGYTF. DNA for the CDR3: TGTGCCAGCCCGTTCGGGCAGGGCAATGACTATGGCTACACCTTC.

With respect to this clonotype: Possible read error: a much larger clone is one base away. The CDR3 does not close with the conserved phenylalanine or tryptophan, likely indicating a read error. V is TRBV20-1 and J is TRBJ2-7, with a possible D match to TRBD1 (5 bases). This CDR3 is built from 13 residues. V was cut by 5 bases and J by 3 bases, with 14 bases left in between. Germline lookup yields CDR1 DFQATT and CDR2 SNEGSKA (reference sequence). CDR3 coding DNA: TGCAGTGCTGCAAATACAGGTTACTACGAGCAGTACCTC. It yields the protein CSAANTGYYEQYL.

The gene calls are TRBV4-2 and TRBJ2-7; 9 bases agree with TRBD2. Per the germline V gene, CDR1 is LGHNA and CDR2 is YNFKEQ. There are 14 residues in the CDR3. V gave up 4 bases and J gave up 6 bases; unmatched junction bases: 7. In DNA, the CDR3 is TGTGCCAGCAGCCTAGCGGGAGCTACCCGCGAGCAGTACTTC. Residues: CASSLAGATREQYF.

This clonotype has a count of ten or more. This chain joins TRBV7-8 and TRBJ2-7, with TRBD2 identical over 10 bases. The V segment lost 2 bases and the J segment 7 bases; nucleotides outside the gene matches: 5. CDR1 and CDR2 (germline): SGHVS, FQNEAQ. The CDR3 has 14 residues. CDR3 residues: CASSLSGRASEQYF. CDR3 in DNA: TGTGCCAGCAGCTTAAGCGGGAGGGCCTCAGAGCAGTACTTC. Supplemented by reference TRBV7-8 and TRBJ2-7, the full variable domain reads GAGVSQSPRYKVAKRGQDVALRCDPISGHVSLFWYQQALGQGPEFLTYFQNEAQLDKSGLPSDRFFAERPEGSVSTLKIQRTQQEDSAVYLCASSLSGRASEQYFGPGTRLTVT.

In its sample, this clonotype was seen a few times. V usage is TRBV4-1 and J usage is TRBJ1-6; a possible D gene is TRBD1 (6 bases). The ends were cut back, 0 bases at V and 6 bases at J, with 9 bases in the middle. Germline V lookup: CDR1 MGHRA, CDR2 YSYEKL. The CDR3 totals 15 residues. CDR3 nucleotide sequence: TGCGCCAGCAGCCAAGAAGTAGGGGGTAATTCACCCCTCCACTTT. Protein product: CASSQEVGGNSPLHF.

Comment on this clonotype: A read error may explain this, as a much larger clone is one base away. This chain links TRBV11-2 with TRBJ2-2; no definite D call. This CDR3 region has 17 residues. Germline-derived CDR1 and CDR2 are SGHAT and FQNNGV. The CDR3 DNA reads TGTGTCAGCAGCCCCCGGTGGGCGGAAACGAACACCGGGGAGCTGTTTTTT. Translation: CVSSPRWAETNTGELFF.

J is TRBJ1-1 and V is TRBV29-1; possible D gene TRBD1, 5 bases. V shed 3 bases and J shed 3 bases, with 14 bases lying between them. Germline V lookup: CDR1 SQVTM, CDR2 ANQGSEA. The CDR3 spans 14 residues. The DNA of the CDR3 is TGCAGCGTTGATACAGGCATACCGGACACTGAAGCTTTCTTT. Translating gives CSVDTGIPDTEAFF.

This clonotype was picked up a small number of times. The DNA of the CDR3 is TGTGCCAGCAGCGTCGCGGGATCGGTCACCGGGGAGCTGTTTTTT. The encoded protein is CASSVAGSVTGELFF. The chain employs TRBV9 and TRBJ2-2; D possibly corresponds to TRBD2 (6 bases). This CDR3 has 15 amino acids. Trimming took 2 bases from V and 4 from J, leaving 12 bases between them. Germline CDR1 and CDR2: SGDLS and YYNGEE. The full variable domain, its missing parts supplied by reference TRBV9 and TRBJ2-2, is DSGVTQTPKHLITATGQRVTLRCSPRSGDLSVYWYQQSLDQGLQFLIQYYNGEERAKGNILERFSAQQFPDLHSELNLSSLELGDSALYFCASSVAGSVTGELFFGEGSRLTVL.

This clonotype occurred a few times. CDR3: CASTRGFADTQYF. As DNA, the CDR3 is TGTGCCAGCACGCGGGGGTTTGCAGATACGCAGTATTTT. V is TRBV2 and J is TRBJ2-3; TRBD2 matches at 7 bases. The V gene's germline CDR1 is SNHLY and CDR2 FYNNEI. With V trimmed by 7 bases and J by 4 bases, 5 bases remained unmatched. The CDR3 is made up of 13 amino acids.

The rearrangement links TRBV30 to TRBJ2-2; TRBD1 matches 7 bases. Germline assignment: CDR1 GTSNPN and CDR2 SVGIG (reference sequence). The J segment lost 4 bases and the V segment lost 4 bases, leaving 9 bases of the junction unmatched. The CDR3 loop spans 15 amino acids. The CDR3 loop reads CAWTPQGRITGELFF. CDR3 DNA sequence: TGTGCCTGGACCCCACAGGGGCGGATCACCGGGGAGCTGTTTTTT.

The table lists this clonotype with a few counts. The chain uses TRBV15 and TRBJ1-6; 7 bases match TRBD1. Germline V gene data show CDR1 as LNHNV and CDR2 as YYDKDF (reference sequence). The V gene end was trimmed by 5 bases and the J gene end by 13 bases; junction bases not matched to a gene: 8. The CDR3 runs to 13 residues. As DNA, the CDR3 is TGTGCCACCAGCCCCACAGGGGACGCTCCCCTCCACTTT. Its translation: CATSPTGDAPLHF.

This clonotype showed up many times. This chain links TRBV3-1 with TRBJ1-6; D is uncertain. V was pared by 2 bases and J by 10 bases, with 6 bases between. The CDR3 runs to 12 residues. CDR1 LGHDT and CDR2 YNNKEL come from the germline V gene (reference sequence). CDR3 sequence (DNA): TGTGCCAGCAGCCAACTCTTCTCACCCCTCCACTTT. Its protein is CASSQLFSPLHF.

A few counts support this clonotype. The chain is built from TRBV11-3 and TRBJ2-2; perhaps TRBD2 as D (5 bases). V lost 5 bases and J 1 base, leaving 14 bases between the germline ends. CDR1 is SGHNT and CDR2 is YENEEA in the germline V gene. This CDR3 is built from 16 residues. The CDR3 loop is CASSPNPSGNTGELFF. The CDR3 region has the DNA TGTGCCAGCAGCCCGAACCCCAGCGGGAACACCGGGGAGCTGTTTTTT.

This clonotype has a handful of counts. The rearrangement links TRBV5-1 to TRBJ2-7; 7 nucleotides align to TRBD1. With 9 bases clipped from V and 1 base from J, the junction kept 16 bases outside the gene matches. This CDR3 region has 16 residues. CDR1 and CDR2 from the germline V gene are SGHRS and YFSETQ. The CDR3 DNA reads TGCGCCACCGACTTCGAGGTGGACAGGCCTTCCTACGAGCAGTACTTC. Its translation is CATDFEVDRPSYEQYF. Full variable domain (rest looked up from reference TRBV5-1 and TRBJ2-7): KAGVTQTPRYLIKTRGQQVTLSCSPISGHRSVSWYQQTPGQGLQFLFEYFSETQRNKGNFPGRFSGRQFSNSRSEMNVSTLELGDSALYLCATDFEVDRPSYEQYFGPGTRLTVT.

The V gene is TRBV6-1, the J gene TRBJ1-1, with D perhaps matching TRBD1 (5 bases). This CDR3 has 13 residues. Trimming cost V 6 bases and J 4 bases, with 12 bases left between them. Germline V gene data show CDR1 as MNHNS and CDR2 as SASEGT. This CDR3 is CASSTTVGTEAFF. CDR3 nucleotide sequence: TGTGCCAGCAGCACGACAGTGGGCACTGAAGCTTTCTTT.

This clonotype was observed at least ten times. CDR3: CASSLLAYEQYF. The CDR3 region has the DNA TGTGCCAGCAGCTTACTGGCCTACGAGCAGTACTTC. The rearrangement links TRBV28 to TRBJ2-7; no clear D gene. CDR3 length: 12 amino acids. With 6 bases removed from V and 2 bases from J, the gap between germline ends came to 8 bases. From germline, CDR1 is MDHEN and CDR2 SYDVKM.

The rearrangement uses TRBV20-1 and TRBJ2-4; 7 bases fit TRBD2. The V segment lost 1 base and the J segment 3 bases; nucleotides outside the gene matches: 6. CDR1 is DFQATT and CDR2 is SNEGSKA in the germline V gene (reference sequence). This CDR3 has 15 residues. This chain's CDR3 is CSARVGGSDKNIQYF. The CDR3 DNA sequence: TGCAGTGCTAGAGTCGGCGGGAGCGACAAAAACATTCAGTACTTC.

This clonotype was counted ten times or more. The V gene is TRBV28, the J gene TRBJ2-4; the D call may be TRBD1 or TRBD2 (6 bases each). CDR3 length equals 13 residues. Germline CDR1 reads MDHEN; CDR2 reads SYDVKM. V shed 3 bases and J shed 7 bases, with 10 bases lying between them. The CDR3 is CASSFRGPNIQYF. The DNA of the CDR3 is TGTGCCAGCAGTTTTCGGGGGCCGAACATTCAGTACTTC.

This sequence joins TRBV4-1 and TRBJ2-7, with TRBD2 matching over 11 bases. Trimming took 1 base from V and 2 from J; bases not matched to a gene: 4. The CDR3 has 16 residues. Germline V gene lookup returns CDR1 MGHRA and CDR2 YSYEKL. Here the CDR3 reads CASSQVIAGGTYEQYF. The CDR3 nucleotides read TGCGCCAGCAGCCAAGTTATAGCGGGAGGGACCTACGAGCAGTACTTC.

This clonotype has ten or more counts. This chain joins TRBV10-1 and TRBJ2-7; 14 nucleotides agree with TRBD2. Germline CDR1 and CDR2: WNHNN and SYGVQD (reference sequence). Trimming removed 6 bases from V and 3 bases from J; junction bases left unmatched: 7. The CDR3 consists of 16 residues. The CDR3 region has the DNA TGCGCCAGCAGCGCTACCGGGACTAGCGGGAGCTACGAGCAGTACTTC. This translates into CASSATGTSGSYEQYF.